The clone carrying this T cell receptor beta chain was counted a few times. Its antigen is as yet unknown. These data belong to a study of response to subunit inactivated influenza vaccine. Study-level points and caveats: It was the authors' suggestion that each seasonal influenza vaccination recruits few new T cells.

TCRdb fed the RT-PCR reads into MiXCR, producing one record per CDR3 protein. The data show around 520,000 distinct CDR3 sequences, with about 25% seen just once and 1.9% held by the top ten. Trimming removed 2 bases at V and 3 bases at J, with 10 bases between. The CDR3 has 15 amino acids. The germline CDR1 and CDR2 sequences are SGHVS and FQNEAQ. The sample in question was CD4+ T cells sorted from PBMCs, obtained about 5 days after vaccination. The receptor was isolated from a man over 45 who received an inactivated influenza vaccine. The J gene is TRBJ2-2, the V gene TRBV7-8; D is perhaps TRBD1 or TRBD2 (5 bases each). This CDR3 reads CASSLRGAHTGELFF. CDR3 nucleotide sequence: TGTGCCAGCAGCTTAAGAGGGGCGCACACCGGGGAGCTGTTTTTT.